This T cell receptor beta chain came from a study of shared clonotypes between healthy human individuals. The study, taken as a whole, reports: Researchers sampled only blood; tissue repertoires likely differ. The generation probabilities recorded for non-shared clonotypes fell below those of clonotypes shared by all four donors. Rarefaction analysis demonstrated incomplete sorted-subset sequencing notwithstanding large depth.

Generated by immunoSEQ multiplex PCR, the TCRdb table keeps only in-frame clones and is missing some. The sample has about 2.4 million clones; around nine tenths are singletons. To note about this clone: Its antigen is currently unknown.

The CDR3 contains 15 residues. Germline CDR1 is GTSNPN and CDR2 is SVGIG (reference sequence). The V and J ends lost 4 bases and 4 bases, in that order; junction bases with no gene match: 9. This clonotype was sampled from a man younger than 30 in good health. The sequenced sample was naive CD4+ T cells sorted from blood. Subset here: CD45RA+ positively selected. The V and J genes are TRBV30 and TRBJ2-3; TRBD1 matches 9 bases. The CDR3 sequence: CAWNPTGGTADTQYF. The CDR3 DNA reads as TGTGCCTGGAATCCGACAGGGGGGACTGCAGATACGCAGTATTTT.